The text below deals with one TCR beta chain. Its antigen is undetermined. Sequencing used immunoSEQ multiplex PCR; TCRdb keeps in-frame clones, though not all of them. The table lists 34,000 or so clones, about 69% of them singletons. This specimen comes from a study of radiotherapy plus CTLA-4 blockade in lung cancer. General observations from the study: Blood saw expansion of tumor-derived TCR clones after radiotherapy plus ipilimumab.

The sample in question was peripheral blood, obtained from a patient treated with radiotherapy plus ipilimumab. This clonotype originated in a human donor with non-small cell lung cancer that progressed on radiotherapy plus ipilimumab.

The chain's CDR3 is CASSLLTGVITSGGYNEQFF. As DNA, the CDR3 is TGTGCCAGCAGTTTACTAACAGGGGTCATCACTAGCGGGGGCTACAATGAGCAGTTCTTC. This chain joins TRBV28 and TRBJ2-1; 11 nucleotides align to TRBD2. Germline values: CDR1 MDHEN, CDR2 SYDVKM. With 2 bases clipped from V and 3 bases from J, the junction kept 15 bases outside the gene matches. The CDR3 length is 20 residues.